A single sample is the source of the 18 T cell receptor beta chains below, sequenced in a study of shared clonotypes between healthy human individuals (dated by TCRdb to 2018 to 2021). Libraries were made using the immunoSEQ multiplex PCR assay. What TCRdb holds here is the immuneACCESS table cut down to in-frame rearrangements. Part of the clones is not present; checked against another copy, under half of the missing clones reflect an unresolved V gene, and the others are unexplained. Across this sample there are 950,000 to 1,300,000 clones, with roughly 75% seen only once. The ten largest clones take up approximately 1.5% of the sample. The specimen was memory CD4+ T cells sorted from blood. The cell subset or site label, read with the paper, signifies: CD45RA-negative fraction. These receptors all come from a young man in good health.

J is TRBJ1-1 and V is TRBV4-2; 9 nucleotides match TRBD1. After removal of 4 bases from V and 4 bases from J, the junction contained 7 bases not matched to a gene. The germline V gene has CDR1 LGHNA and CDR2 YNFKEQ. The CDR3 has 15 residues. The CDR3 coding sequence is TGTGCCAGCAGCCTACAGGGGGCCGGCGGCACTGAAGCTTTCTTT. This gives the protein CASSLQGAGGTEAFF.

The chain is built from TRBV5-1 and TRBJ2-7, with D perhaps being TRBD1 or TRBD2 (5 bases each). CDR1 and CDR2 from the germline V gene are SGHRS and YFSETQ. Trimming removed 2 bases from V and 1 base from J, with 19 bases in between. The length of the CDR3 is 17 residues. For the CDR3, the DNA is TGCGCCAGCAGCTTACAAGGGGACGGAATCAGGTCCTACGAGCAGTACTTC. Translated, it gives CASSLQGDGIRSYEQYF.

This clone has ten or more counts. Distinct nucleotide sequences in the sample also encode this CDR3. The genes are TRBV28 and TRBJ2-6; D remains unclear. Trimming stripped 6 bases from V and 0 bases from J, with 3 bases between. The CDR3 runs 13 residues. The germline gives CDR1 MDHEN, CDR2 SYDVKM. CDR3: CASSLSGANVLTF. The CDR3 bases are TGTGCCAGCAGCCTCTCTGGGGCCAACGTCCTGACTTTC.

The rearrangement links TRBV2 to TRBJ2-1; 12 bases are shared with TRBD1. The ends lost 5 bases at V and 4 bases at J; junction bases unmatched: 12. This CDR3 region has 18 residues. CDR1 SNHLY and CDR2 FYNNEI come from the germline V gene. CDR3 nucleotide sequence: TGTGCCAGCAGTACTCGTCCGGGACAGGGGGCGAAGTACAATGAGCAGTTCTTC. Encoded protein: CASSTRPGQGAKYNEQFF.

The chain employs TRBV18 and TRBJ1-2; D gene ambiguous. CDR1 KGHSH and CDR2 LQKENI come from the germline V gene. The CDR3 loop spans 14 amino acids. V was pared by 3 bases and J by 0 bases, with 8 bases between. CDR3 sequence reads: CASSPLNSNYGYTF. CDR3 DNA sequence: TGTGCCAGCTCACCCTTGAATTCTAACTATGGCTACACCTTC.

The sample holds a few counts of this clone. This rearrangement joins TRBV6-5 to TRBJ1-1; D uncertain. Germline V gene sequence: CDR1 MNHEY, CDR2 SVGAGI. The CDR3 runs to 13 residues. Trimming took 7 bases from V and 1 from J, leaving 10 bases between them. CDR3 DNA sequence: TGTGCCAGCACGCGATCTTCGAACACTGAAGCTTTCTTT. Amino acid sequence: CASTRSSNTEAFF.

The chain combines TRBV28 with TRBJ1-5, with 11 bases fitting TRBD1. CDR1 MDHEN and CDR2 SYDVKM come from the germline V gene. The CDR3 extends over 15 amino acids. J gave up 6 bases and V 4 bases, and 5 bases lay outside the gene matches. The CDR3 DNA reads TGTGCCAGCAGTTCCCGGACAGGGGGCGTTCAGCCCCAGCATTTT. It translates to CASSSRTGGVQPQHF.

With respect to this clone: The same CDR3 also results from other DNA sequences found in this sample. The chain employs TRBV6-5 and TRBJ2-3; D is perhaps TRBD1 (5 bases). The CDR3 runs 15 residues. Trimming stripped 0 bases from V and 0 bases from J, with 7 bases between. Germline CDR1 is MNHEY and CDR2 is SVGAGI. CDR3 sequence: CASSYSGESTDTQYF. The CDR3 bases are TGTGCCAGCAGTTACTCAGGGGAAAGCACAGATACGCAGTATTTT.

The chain links TRBV13 to TRBJ2-7; D perhaps matches TRBD1 (5 bases). V was cut by 5 bases and J by 5 bases, with 19 bases left in between. This CDR3 comprises 15 residues. Germline V CDR1 and CDR2: PRHDT, FYEKMQ (reference sequence). This CDR3 is CASSPPSVWGNEQYF. The DNA for the CDR3 is TGTGCCAGCAGCCCTCCCAGTGTGTGGGGCAACGAGCAGTACTTC.

This chain connects TRBV27 to TRBJ2-7, with a tentative D call TRBD2 (5 bases). V was pared by 6 bases and J by 0 bases, with 21 bases between. The CDR3 is made up of 17 amino acids. Germline lookup yields CDR1 MNHEY and CDR2 SMNVEV (reference sequence). The CDR3 nucleotides are TGTGCCAGCAGGGGTAGGAGCGGTCGTACGGACTCCTACGAGCAGTACTTC. It is translated as CASRGRSGRTDSYEQYF.

This clone was seen only once. The chain carries TRBV9 and TRBJ2-7, with 10 bases matching TRBD2. Germline CDR1 reads SGDLS; CDR2 reads YYNGEE. Losses at the gene ends were 4 bases for V and 1 base for J; bases not matched to a gene: 8. The CDR3 is 16 amino acids. In DNA form, the CDR3 reads TGTGCCAGCAGCCCCCGAGGGACTAGCGTGTCCTACGAGCAGTACTTC. It codes for CASSPRGTSVSYEQYF. Filled out from reference TRBV9 and TRBJ2-7, the complete variable domain reads DSGVTQTPKHLITATGQRVTLRCSPRSGDLSVYWYQQSLDQGLQFLIQYYNGEERAKGNILERFSAQQFPDLHSELNLSSLELGDSALYFCASSPRGTSVSYEQYFGPGTRLTVT.

This chain joins TRBV28 and TRBJ1-5; 10 nucleotides align to TRBD1. Germline V CDR1 and CDR2: MDHEN, SYDVKM. V lost 8 bases, J lost 1 base, and 2 bases stayed unmatched. The CDR3 is 14 residues long. The CDR3 protein is CASAGQGSNQPQHF. The CDR3 DNA follows: TGTGCCAGCGCGGGACAGGGGAGCAATCAGCCCCAGCATTTT.

This chain links TRBV9 with TRBJ2-2; TRBD2 matches 7 bases. Germline lookup yields CDR1 SGDLS and CDR2 YYNGEE. The CDR3 extends over 15 amino acids. V shed 0 bases, J shed 4 bases, and the junction held 3 bases outside the gene matches. CDR3 sequence: CASSVGLAPTGELFF. The CDR3 DNA is TGTGCCAGCAGCGTAGGACTAGCTCCCACCGGGGAGCTGTTTTTT.

The gene calls are TRBV4-2 and TRBJ2-1, with 7 bases matching TRBD2. Germline values: CDR1 LGHNA, CDR2 YNFKEQ. Trimming cost V 2 bases and J 3 bases; bases outside gene matches: 4. The CDR3 is 15 residues long. The CDR3 loop reads CASSQQTSSYNEQFF. The CDR3 DNA follows: TGTGCCAGCAGCCAACAGACTAGCAGCTACAATGAGCAGTTCTTC.

As concerns this clone: At the DNA level, this CDR3 is encoded by other sequences in the same sample as well. This rearrangement joins TRBV6-6 to TRBJ2-7; 7 positions match TRBD1. The V and J ends lost 5 bases and 2 bases, in that order; junction bases with no gene match: 3. Germline V gene sequence: CDR1 MNHNY, CDR2 SVGAGI (reference sequence). The CDR3 length is 13 residues. In DNA form, the CDR3 reads TGTGCCAGCAGTCGTGGACAGGCCTACGAGCAGTACTTC. It yields the protein CASSRGQAYEQYF.

The chain joins TRBV18 to TRBJ1-4; 8 positions match TRBD1. The germline CDR1 and CDR2 sequences are KGHSH and LQKENI. The CDR3 contains 15 residues. V lost 6 bases, J lost 5 bases, and 8 bases stayed unmatched. CDR3 loop: CASSPTGAENEKLFF. The CDR3 bases are TGTGCCAGCTCTCCGACAGGGGCCGAAAATGAAAAACTGTTTTTT.

The chain links TRBV5-1 to TRBJ2-5, with D uncertain. Trimming removed 0 bases from V and 4 bases from J, with 10 bases in between. The CDR3 sequence is 14 residues long. Germline CDR1 is SGHRS and CDR2 is YFSETQ. This chain's CDR3 is CASSLEARSETQYF. CDR3 coding DNA: TGCGCCAGCAGCTTGGAGGCCAGGTCAGAGACCCAGTACTTC.

The DNA for the CDR3 is TGTGCCAGCAGTTACGGCGGGGGGCCCGACAATGAGCAGTTCTTC. Translated, it gives CASSYGGGPDNEQFF. The chain is built from TRBV6-6 and TRBJ2-1; 8 bases match TRBD2. The CDR3 runs to 15 residues. J was trimmed by 5 bases and V by 2 bases; bases with no gene match: 5. CDR1 and CDR2 from the germline V gene are MNHNY and SVGAGI (reference sequence).